What follows are 19 T cell receptor beta chains derived from one specimen sequenced in a study of control samples from healthy donors and cancer patients. The repertoire was sequenced with immunoSEQ multiplex PCR; TCRdb's copy has only in-frame clones and lacks some. The sample has about 57,000 clones; more than 85% are singletons. Sequenced input: PBMCs. These receptors all stem from a man aged 25-45 years with colorectal cancer.

The rearrangement uses TRBV7-2 and TRBJ1-2, with D uncertain. The CDR3 covers 14 residues. Germline CDR1 is SGHTA and CDR2 is FQGNSA. V was cut by 2 bases and J by 2 bases, with 9 bases left in between. This CDR3 is CASSLIVGNYGYTF. CDR3 DNA: TGTGCCAGCAGCTTAATTGTCGGAAACTATGGCTACACCTTC.

The CDR3 region is CASSFAPAGHEQYF. CDR3 bases: TGTGCCAGCAGCTTTGCCCCGGCGGGGCACGAGCAGTACTTC. The genes are TRBV7-2 and TRBJ2-7; D is possibly TRBD2 (6 bases). Germline V lookup: CDR1 SGHTA, CDR2 FQGNSA. The CDR3 extends over 14 amino acids. The germline V and J ends were trimmed by 3 bases and 5 bases, with 14 bases remaining between them. Supplemented by reference TRBV7-2 and TRBJ2-7, the full variable domain reads GAGVSQSPSNKVTEKGKDVELRCDPISGHTALYWYRQSLGQGLEFLIYFQGNSAPDKSGLPSDRFSAERTGGSVSTLTIQRTQQEDSAVYLCASSFAPAGHEQYFGPGTRLTVT.

The chain recombines TRBV9 with TRBJ2-7; TRBD2 aligns across 7 bases. The germline V gene encodes CDR1 SGDLS and CDR2 YYNGEE. This CDR3 has 13 residues. Trimming removed 3 bases from V and 3 bases from J; junction bases left unmatched: 3. DNA for the CDR3: TGTGCCAGCAGCGCCCCGGGGGGCTACGAGCAGTACTTC. Protein product: CASSAPGGYEQYF.

The chain links TRBV6-5 to TRBJ1-1, with a possible D match to TRBD1 (5 bases). Germline CDR1 and CDR2: MNHEY and SVGAGI. This CDR3 has 13 residues. V lost 5 bases, J lost 3 bases, and 10 bases lay in between. The CDR3 DNA is TGTGCCAGCAGTAAGGGGAGGCACACTGAAGCTTTCTTT. Encoded protein: CASSKGRHTEAFF.

As DNA, the CDR3 is TGTGCCAGCAGTGATACGGGGGCCGGCAATCAGCCCCAGCATTTT. Translating it yields CASSDTGAGNQPQHF. The chain is built from TRBV25-1 and TRBJ1-5, with D tentatively TRBD1 (6 bases). V was trimmed by 3 bases and J by 2 bases, leaving 11 bases between them. The CDR3 has 15 amino acids. Germline-derived CDR1 and CDR2 are MGHDK and SYGVNS.

The gene calls are TRBV2 and TRBJ2-3, with D possibly being TRBD2 (6 bases). Per the germline V gene, CDR1 is SNHLY and CDR2 is FYNNEI. The CDR3 sequence is 12 residues long. V was pared by 6 bases and J by 3 bases, with 7 bases between. As DNA, the CDR3 is TGTGCCAGCAGACTAGCTACAGATACGCAGTATTTT. Translation: CASRLATDTQYF.

CDR3 loop: CASSLLPGGDYGYTF. The CDR3 DNA reads as TGTGCCAGCAGCCTCCTCCCTGGTGGGGACTATGGCTACACCTTC. The rearrangement uses TRBV28 and TRBJ1-2; D is unresolved. Trimming took off 6 bases at V and 3 bases at J, with 17 bases between the two ends. CDR1 and CDR2 from the germline V gene are MDHEN and SYDVKM. The CDR3 has 15 residues.

This chain uses TRBV5-1 with TRBJ2-3; 10 bases agree with TRBD1. V lost 0 bases to trimming and J lost 5 bases; unmatched junction nucleotides: 3. Germline V gives CDR1 SGHRS, CDR2 YFSETQ. This CDR3 comprises 15 residues. CDR3 region: CASSLGDRGGDTQYF. The CDR3 DNA is TGCGCCAGCAGCTTGGGGGACAGGGGTGGAGATACGCAGTATTTT.

This chain uses TRBV4-3 with TRBJ1-6; unclear D gene. This CDR3 is 15 amino acids long. V was pared by 0 bases and J by 7 bases, with 10 bases between. The germline V gene has CDR1 LGHNA and CDR2 YSLEER. In DNA form, the CDR3 reads TGCGCCAGCAGCCAAGAAAATTCGGGGAATTCACCCCTCCACTTT. Translating gives CASSQENSGNSPLHF.

The rearrangement joins TRBV5-1 to TRBJ1-2, with 12 bases fitting TRBD1. Germline V gives CDR1 SGHRS, CDR2 YFSETQ. The CDR3 is made up of 16 amino acids. With V trimmed by 5 bases and J by 7 bases, 12 bases remained unmatched. CDR3 DNA: TGCGCCAGCAGTCCCCAACCGGGACAGGGGGCCTCTGGCTACACCTTC. Translation gives CASSPQPGQGASGYTF.

This chain joins TRBV7-2 and TRBJ2-7; D remains unclear. V was pared by 0 bases and J by 5 bases, with 14 bases between. The CDR3 is 15 residues long. The germline V gene encodes CDR1 SGHTA and CDR2 FQGNSA. In DNA form, the CDR3 reads TGTGCCAGCAGCTTAGCAGTGGGCAGTCGGAACGAGCAGTACTTC. It translates to CASSLAVGSRNEQYF.

This clone was recorded once. V gene TRBV2 combines with J gene TRBJ1-1; D remains unclear. Germline loops: CDR1 SNHLY, CDR2 FYNNEI. CDR3 length: 12 residues. Trimming removed 6 bases from V and 14 bases from J, with 19 bases in between. The CDR3 DNA follows: TGTGCCAGCAGAGCGGACCCCGGGAACCTGTTCTTT. Protein: CASRADPGNLFF. The full variable domain, its missing parts supplied by reference TRBV2 and TRBJ1-1, is EPEVTQTPSHQVTQMGQEVILRCVPISNHLYFYWYRQILGQKVEFLVSFYNNEISEKSEIFDDQFSVERPDGSNFTLKIRSTKLEDSAMYFCASRADPGNLFFGQGTRLTVV.

The V gene is TRBV19, the J gene TRBJ1-5; a possible D gene is TRBD1 (5 bases). V was clipped by 1 base and J by 2 bases, with 12 bases between them. Per germline, CDR1 LNHDA and CDR2 SQIVND (reference sequence). The CDR3 totals 16 residues. The CDR3 DNA is TGTGCCAGTAGTATAGGATTCAGGGCGGGCAATCAGCCCCAGCATTTT. Translated, it gives CASSIGFRAGNQPQHF.

J is TRBJ2-1 and V is TRBV7-9; 9 bases line up with TRBD2. The CDR3 sequence is 18 residues long. The V and J ends lost 2 bases and 7 bases, in that order; junction bases with no gene match: 15. Germline V gene data show CDR1 as SEHNR and CDR2 as FQNEAQ (reference sequence). CDR3 in DNA: TGTGCCAGCAGCTTATCGCGCTTGCGGGAGGGGAGCCTTAATGAGCAGTTCTTC. It translates to CASSLSRLREGSLNEQFF.

The rearrangement links TRBV5-1 to TRBJ2-1, with 9 nucleotides matching TRBD2. The CDR3 extends over 16 amino acids. Germline V gene sequence: CDR1 SGHRS, CDR2 YFSETQ. V shed 4 bases, J shed 10 bases, and the junction held 15 bases outside the gene matches. The CDR3 spells CASSIYERGAGREQFF. The CDR3 DNA reads TGCGCCAGCAGCATATATGAGCGGGGGGCCGGAAGAGAGCAGTTCTTC. The full variable domain, with the rest looked up from reference TRBV5-1 and TRBJ2-1, is KAGVTQTPRYLIKTRGQQVTLSCSPISGHRSVSWYQQTPGQGLQFLFEYFSETQRNKGNFPGRFSGRQFSNSRSEMNVSTLELGDSALYLCASSIYERGAGREQFFGPGTRLTVL.

This clone was seen more than once but under ten times. The CDR3 loop reads CASSDSNRVGYGYTF. The DNA for the CDR3 is TGTGCCAGCAGTGACTCGAACCGGGTCGGCTATGGCTACACCTTC. The chain is built from TRBV6-4 and TRBJ1-2, with D hard to call. This CDR3 contains 15 residues. The V gene's germline CDR1 is MRHNA and CDR2 SNTAGT. Trimming left V 0 bases short and J 4 bases short, with 12 bases between.

V and J are TRBV7-2 and TRBJ2-2, with D possibly TRBD2 on 6 matching bases. V was pared by 3 bases and J by 5 bases, with 13 bases between. Germline assignment: CDR1 SGHTA and CDR2 FQGNSA. This CDR3 has 15 residues. The chain's CDR3 is CASSLRGGATGELFF. The CDR3 DNA reads TGTGCCAGCAGCTTGCGGGGCGGGGCGACCGGGGAGCTGTTTTTT.

The CDR3 sequence is CASATGGPTDTQYF. In DNA form, the CDR3 reads TGTGCCAGCGCGACAGGGGGTCCTACAGATACGCAGTATTTT. This chain joins TRBV2 and TRBJ2-3; 9 bases map to TRBD1. Germline CDR1 reads SNHLY; CDR2 reads FYNNEI. The V gene end was trimmed by 8 bases and the J gene end by 3 bases; junction bases not matched to a gene: 6. The CDR3 length is 14 residues.

This chain uses TRBV5-4 with TRBJ1-5; D gene uncertain. Germline V gene sequence: CDR1 SGHNT, CDR2 YYREEE (reference sequence). CDR3 length equals 14 residues. Trimming stripped 0 bases from V and 3 bases from J, with 7 bases between. In DNA form, the CDR3 reads TGTGCCAGCAGCTTGGAAGGAGCCAATCAGCCCCAGCATTTT. Residues: CASSLEGANQPQHF.